These 30 T cell receptor beta chains share one sample of origin, sequenced in a study of identifying expanded T cells in peripheral blood. Data came from immunoSEQ multiplex PCR; TCRdb stores just in-frame clones and leaves some out. This table has some 76,000 clones, 85% to 90% appearing once. Sequences were obtained from blood. The receptor source for this set is a person aged 18 to 70 in good health.

This chain connects TRBV27 to TRBJ2-6, with 9 bases lining up with TRBD2. There are 18 residues in the CDR3. The germline gives CDR1 MNHEY, CDR2 SMNVEV (reference sequence). V lost 7 bases and J lost 0; bases outside the gene matches: 10. The DNA for the CDR3 is TGTGCCAGCAAATTAATAGCGGGAGTACACTCTGGGGCCAACGTCCTGACTTTC. This translates into CASKLIAGVHSGANVLTF.

The rearrangement joins TRBV7-6 to TRBJ1-2; perhaps TRBD1 as D (5 bases). The V end was cut by 5 bases, the J end by 8 bases, with 12 bases between. CDR1 is SGHVS, CDR2 FNYEAQ, per germline. The CDR3 extends over 12 amino acids. The CDR3 is CASSLREGGYTF. The DNA of the CDR3 is TGTGCCAGCAGCCTCAGGGAGGGAGGCTACACCTTC.

The genes are TRBV29-1 and TRBJ2-3; D tentatively reads TRBD1 or TRBD2 (5 bases each). Germline CDR1 and CDR2: SQVTM and ANQGSEA. CDR3 length equals 14 residues. Trimming took off 5 bases at V and 5 bases at J, with 17 bases between the two ends. CDR3 loop: CSVLRGGALDTQYF. CDR3 in DNA: TGCAGCGTTCTCCGGGGTGGGGCCCTAGATACGCAGTATTTT.

The V call is TRBV28, the J call TRBJ2-5; D might be TRBD1 (6 bases). The ends were cut back, 4 bases at V and 7 bases at J, with 13 bases in the middle. The germline gives CDR1 MDHEN, CDR2 SYDVKM. The CDR3 covers 13 residues. DNA of the CDR3: TGTGCCAGCAGTTACAGGGAAGGGGGGACCCAGTACTTC. This sequence encodes CASSYREGGTQYF.

The V call is TRBV7-2, the J call TRBJ2-7; TRBD1 agrees at 10 bases. The CDR3 loop spans 15 amino acids. The J segment lost 0 bases and the V segment lost 5 bases, leaving 4 bases of the junction unmatched. The germline V gene has CDR1 SGHTA and CDR2 FQGNSA. The DNA of the CDR3 is TGTGCCAGCAGCCGTGGGACAGGGGCCTCCTACGAGCAGTACTTC. This encodes CASSRGTGASYEQYF.

The V and J genes are TRBV7-2 and TRBJ2-5; maybe TRBD2 (6 bases). Germline V gene sequence: CDR1 SGHTA, CDR2 FQGNSA. Trimming shortened V by 2 bases and J by 5 bases, and 21 bases separated the two germline ends. There are 17 residues in the CDR3. The CDR3 DNA follows: TGTGCCAGCAGCTTAAATGGCGCGGGGAGAGTTGGCGAGACCCAGTACTTC. Its protein product is CASSLNGAGRVGETQYF.

This clone was recorded only once. The chain employs TRBV2 and TRBJ2-3; D gene ambiguous. The CDR3 length is 14 residues. Germline V gives CDR1 SNHLY, CDR2 FYNNEI. Trimming took 3 bases from V and 1 from J, leaving 8 bases between them. The CDR3 coding sequence is TGTGCCAGCAGTGACAGGCAAGGCACAGATACGCAGTATTTT. Its protein product is CASSDRQGTDTQYF.

J is TRBJ2-3 and V is TRBV5-1; D might be TRBD2 (7 bases). The germline V and J ends were trimmed by 1 base and 4 bases, with 13 bases remaining between them. The CDR3 totals 15 residues. Germline assignment: CDR1 SGHRS and CDR2 YFSETQ. The CDR3 here is CASSLRGGGPDTQYF. The DNA of the CDR3 is TGCGCCAGCAGCTTGCGAGGGGGAGGGCCAGATACGCAGTATTTT. Combining the CDR3 with reference TRBV5-1 and TRBJ2-3 gives the whole variable domain KAGVTQTPRYLIKTRGQQVTLSCSPISGHRSVSWYQQTPGQGLQFLFEYFSETQRNKGNFPGRFSGRQFSNSRSEMNVSTLELGDSALYLCASSLRGGGPDTQYFGPGTRLTVL.

The V gene is TRBV7-8, the J gene TRBJ2-7, with a possible D match to TRBD1 (6 bases). Germline V gene lookup returns CDR1 SGHVS and CDR2 FQNEAQ. The CDR3 spans 14 residues. Trimming cost V 4 bases and J 3 bases, with 13 bases left between them. CDR3 in amino acids: CASSSQGRFYEQYF. CDR3 DNA: TGTGCCAGCAGCTCACAGGGTAGATTCTACGAGCAGTACTTC. Full variable domain (remainder filled in from reference TRBV7-8 and TRBJ2-7): GAGVSQSPRYKVAKRGQDVALRCDPISGHVSLFWYQQALGQGPEFLTYFQNEAQLDKSGLPSDRFFAERPEGSVSTLKIQRTQQEDSAVYLCASSSQGRFYEQYFGPGTRLTVT.

V usage is TRBV4-3 and J usage is TRBJ1-1; 10 positions match TRBD1. The CDR3 loop spans 15 amino acids. Germline V gene sequence: CDR1 LGHNA, CDR2 YSLEER. Losses at the gene ends were 4 bases for V and 0 bases for J; bases not matched to a gene: 2. CDR3 in amino acids: CASSPDRGMNTEAFF. The CDR3 nucleotides read TGCGCCAGCAGCCCGGACAGGGGGATGAACACTGAAGCTTTCTTT.

The rearrangement uses TRBV4-3 and TRBJ2-1; TRBD1 agrees at 9 bases. The CDR3 has 15 amino acids. Trimming at V came to 5 bases and at J to 1 base, leaving 3 bases not matched to a gene. CDR1 is LGHNA and CDR2 is YSLEER in the germline V gene. The CDR3 DNA is TGCGCCAGCAGCGTGGACAGGGGATCCTACAATGAGCAGTTCTTC. This sequence encodes CASSVDRGSYNEQFF.

The chain is built from TRBV11-2 and TRBJ2-2, with TRBD1 matching 7 bases. This CDR3 comprises 15 residues. Germline assignment: CDR1 SGHAT and CDR2 FQNNGV. V dropped 0 bases and J dropped 4; count of bases not matched to a gene: 2. CDR3 coding DNA: TGTGCCAGCAGCTTAGAACAGGGGCTCACCGGGGAGCTGTTTTTT. This codes for CASSLEQGLTGELFF.

J is TRBJ2-1 and V is TRBV5-1; 11 bases are a match to TRBD2. The germline V gene has CDR1 SGHRS and CDR2 YFSETQ. The CDR3 length is 16 residues. Trimming cost V 0 bases and J 7 bases; bases outside gene matches: 6. The CDR3 DNA is TGCGCCAGCAGCTTGGAGGTAGCGGGGGGGCTTAATGAGCAGTTCTTC. Protein product: CASSLEVAGGLNEQFF.

V usage is TRBV11-2 and J usage is TRBJ1-1; no reliable D call. Germline V gene data show CDR1 as SGHAT and CDR2 as FQNNGV. V was cut by 1 base and J by 0 bases, with 9 bases left in between. The CDR3 spans 15 residues. This chain's CDR3 is CASSLVRSLNTEAFF. CDR3 coding DNA: TGTGCCAGCAGCTTAGTCAGGTCATTGAACACTGAAGCTTTCTTT.

The chain uses TRBV7-9 and TRBJ2-1, with 10 bases identical to TRBD2. Germline V gene lookup returns CDR1 SEHNR and CDR2 FQNEAQ (reference sequence). V was clipped by 5 bases and J by 10 bases; unmatched bases: 14. CDR3 size: 16 residues. CDR3 amino acids: CASSTAQREGLLEQFF. CDR3 DNA: TGTGCCAGCAGCACCGCTCAGCGGGAGGGCCTTCTGGAGCAGTTCTTC.

The V gene is TRBV10-3, the J gene TRBJ2-2; D gene unclear. CDR1 and CDR2 (germline): ENHRY, SYGVKD. The V and J ends lost 5 bases and 5 bases respectively, with 9 bases between them. This CDR3 is 13 amino acids long. The CDR3 nucleotides are TGTGCCATCAGTCGGCTAGGAACCGGGGAGCTGTTTTTT. This translates into CAISRLGTGELFF.

The chain couples TRBV7-9 to TRBJ2-7; unclear D gene. The CDR3 has 14 residues. The V gene's germline CDR1 is SEHNR and CDR2 FQNEAQ (reference sequence). Trimming left V 4 bases short and J 2 bases short, with 12 bases between. The CDR3 loop is CASSSALGTYEQYF. The CDR3 nucleotides are TGTGCCAGCAGCTCAGCCTTAGGGACCTACGAGCAGTACTTC.

This clone was observed a few times. This chain uses TRBV6-1 with TRBJ1-6, with TRBD1 identical over 8 bases. The CDR3 is 15 residues long. After removal of 3 bases from V and 7 bases from J, the junction contained 5 bases not matched to a gene. From germline, CDR1 is MNHNS and CDR2 SASEGT. CDR3 coding DNA: TGTGCCAGCAGTGATGGACAGGGAGGAAATTCACCCCTCCACTTT. Translating it yields CASSDGQGGNSPLHF.

The chain has TRBV7-2 and TRBJ2-1; D is unresolved. CDR3 size: 14 residues. CDR1 is SGHTA and CDR2 is FQGNSA in the germline V gene. V dropped 5 bases and J dropped 2 bases, with 10 bases sitting between them. The CDR3 loop reads CASSPISAYNEQFF. CDR3 nucleotides: TGTGCCAGCAGCCCTATTTCAGCCTACAATGAGCAGTTCTTC.

This clone appeared a single time. The genes are TRBV7-6 and TRBJ2-7; 10 positions match TRBD2. The germline V gene has CDR1 SGHVS and CDR2 FNYEAQ. With 5 bases clipped from V and 3 bases from J, the junction kept 10 bases outside the gene matches. This CDR3 region has 16 residues. CDR3 bases: TGTGCCAGCAGCCCCCTACGGGGGACTAGCGTCTACGAGCAGTACTTC. Translation: CASSPLRGTSVYEQYF. Using reference TRBV7-6 and TRBJ2-7 for the parts outside the CDR3, the full variable domain is GAGVSQSPRYKVTKRGQDVALRCDPISGHVSLYWYRQALGQGPEFLTYFNYEAQQDKSGLPNDRFSAERPEGSISTLTIQRTEQRDSAMYRCASSPLRGTSVYEQYFGPGTRLTVT.

The chain carries TRBV5-4 and TRBJ2-5; D is possibly TRBD2 (7 bases). The CDR3 loop spans 15 amino acids. Germline V CDR1 and CDR2: SGHNT, YYREEE (reference sequence). V was pared by 0 bases and J by 5 bases, with 14 bases between. CDR3 in amino acids: CASSLAGGARETQYF. The CDR3 nucleotides are TGTGCCAGCAGCTTGGCGGGGGGCGCTCGGGAGACCCAGTACTTC.

Of note for this clone: The sample contains more than one DNA sequence encoding this CDR3. This chain links TRBV5-1 with TRBJ2-6; D ambiguous. V was clipped by 0 bases and J by 0 bases, with 4 bases between them. This CDR3 has 15 residues. In germline, CDR1 is SGHRS, CDR2 YFSETQ. Written as DNA, the CDR3 is TGCGCCAGCAGCTTGGGCAGCTCTGGGGCCAACGTCCTGACTTTC. Protein sequence: CASSLGSSGANVLTF. The whole variable domain, remainder taken from reference TRBV5-1 and TRBJ2-6, is KAGVTQTPRYLIKTRGQQVTLSCSPISGHRSVSWYQQTPGQGLQFLFEYFSETQRNKGNFPGRFSGRQFSNSRSEMNVSTLELGDSALYLCASSLGSSGANVLTFGAGSRLTVL.

The chain uses TRBV5-1 and TRBJ2-7, with 7 bases identical to TRBD1. The junction had 4 bases not matched to a gene; V was cut back by 7 bases and J by 0 bases. Germline CDR1 reads SGHRS; CDR2 reads YFSETQ. This CDR3 is 13 amino acids long. CDR3 protein: CASGRDSSYEQYF. The CDR3 DNA reads TGCGCCAGCGGACGGGACAGCTCCTACGAGCAGTACTTC.

This clone was observed once. The V gene is TRBV29-1, the J gene TRBJ2-1; 14 bases agree with TRBD2. Germline V gene data show CDR1 as SQVTM and CDR2 as ANQGSEA. This CDR3 spans 14 amino acids. Trimming took 2 bases from V and 13 from J; bases not matched to a gene: 7. The CDR3 protein is CSVERLAGGPGQFF. The CDR3 bases are TGCAGCGTTGAAAGACTAGCGGGGGGGCCGGGTCAGTTCTTC.

The gene calls are TRBV25-1 and TRBJ2-5, with D perhaps TRBD1 (7 bases). Per the germline V gene, CDR1 is MGHDK and CDR2 is SYGVNS. The CDR3 extends over 13 amino acids. The germline V and J ends were trimmed by 3 bases and 5 bases, with 10 bases remaining between them. CDR3 DNA sequence: TGTGCCAGCAGTGACAGGGGGAGGGAGACCCAGTACTTC. This encodes CASSDRGRETQYF.

The rearrangement joins TRBV29-1 to TRBJ1-2; a possible D gene is TRBD1 (5 bases). The ends were cut back, 0 bases at V and 8 bases at J, with 13 bases in the middle. This CDR3 contains 13 residues. Germline CDR1 reads SQVTM; CDR2 reads ANQGSEA. The CDR3 nucleotides read TGCAGCGTTGAAGATCTTGGGGGGAGCGGCTACACCTTC. Its translation is CSVEDLGGSGYTF.

This rearrangement joins TRBV4-2 to TRBJ2-5; D gene ambiguous. Trimming took 0 bases from V and 2 from J, leaving 4 bases between them. The CDR3 spans 13 residues. CDR1 and CDR2 from the germline V gene are LGHNA and YNFKEQ. The CDR3 sequence: CASSQEGQETQYF. CDR3 DNA: TGTGCCAGCAGCCAAGAGGGACAAGAGACCCAGTACTTC.

The gene calls are TRBV7-2 and TRBJ2-5; 10 bases match TRBD2. The CDR3 has 15 residues. Germline V CDR1 and CDR2: SGHTA, FQGNSA. Trimming removed 3 bases from V and 5 bases from J; junction bases left unmatched: 6. This chain's CDR3 is CASSFSGGFLETQYF. The CDR3 DNA reads as TGTGCCAGCAGCTTTAGCGGGGGGTTTCTTGAGACCCAGTACTTC.

This rearrangement joins TRBV5-6 to TRBJ1-2; 8 positions match TRBD1. The germline V gene has CDR1 SGHDT and CDR2 YYEEEE. The CDR3 has 18 residues. J was trimmed by 8 bases and V by 4 bases; bases with no gene match: 22. The CDR3 is CASSEGIMTDRAFWGYTF. CDR3 coding DNA: TGTGCCAGCAGCGAGGGGATAATGACGGACAGGGCCTTTTGGGGCTACACCTTC.

This clone came up a few times. This chain connects TRBV28 to TRBJ2-3; D is perhaps TRBD1 or TRBD2 (5 bases each). V dropped 4 bases and J dropped 6 bases, with 17 bases sitting between them. The CDR3 sequence is 15 residues long. CDR1 and CDR2 (germline): MDHEN, SYDVKM. In DNA, the CDR3 is TGTGCCAGCAGTTCCCGGGACGGAGGTCTGGATACGCAGTATTTT. Amino acid sequence: CASSSRDGGLDTQYF.